The clone carrying this T cell receptor beta chain appeared a few times. Its specificity is unknown. Data came from immunoSEQ multiplex PCR; TCRdb stores just in-frame clones and leaves some out. Among around 76,000 clones listed, 85% were seen once. The sample's time point: week 23, last vaccination. Vaccine doses each comprised 300 ug of mutant IDH1 20-mer peptide, with topical imiquimod. In every donor, the tumor was a new WHO grade 3 or 4 IDH1-mutant, ATRX-lost astrocytoma. This record belongs to a study of a mutant IDH1 vaccine in newly diagnosed glioma. Study at large: Patients began vaccination 4-6 weeks after radiotherapy alone, or with temozolomide cycles.

Whole-study findings and limits: Of all patients, around 94% showed vaccine-induced immune responses. Shifts in the top peripheral T cell clonotypes seemed unrelated to pseudoprogression.

The starting material was PBMCs, obtained from a glioma patient whose treatment included an IDH1 peptide vaccine. The sequence came from a woman aged 50 to 60 with glioma.

The CDR3 region is CASRGRREQYF. The CDR3 nucleotides read TGTGCCAGCAGAGGTAGACGAGAGCAGTACTTC. This chain links TRBV28 with TRBJ2-7; unclear D gene. CDR3 length: 11 residues. V was trimmed by 6 bases and J by 7 bases, leaving 10 bases between them. Germline assignment: CDR1 MDHEN and CDR2 SYDVKM.